The entry below describes one T cell receptor beta chain. This sample was taken from a study of Ad26.COV2.S vaccination and SARS-CoV-2 variants. Using immunoSEQ multiplex PCR, the repertoire was profiled, and TCRdb retains in-frame clones only, with some absent. The sample has hundreds of thousands of clones; approximately 88% are singletons. Trimming took 0 bases from V and 7 from J, leaving 16 bases between them. This CDR3 comprises 15 residues. Germline assignment: CDR1 SGHDT and CDR2 YYEEEE. Treatment here: around 19 received Ad26.COV2.S at low or high dose, single or two shots; 5 received placebo; per-sample allocation not given. Sample collection was performed on day 63 after the first vaccine or placebo injection. An 18-55-year-old adult in Boston served as donor.

This sequence was found in a person between 18 and 65 years old who received the Ad26.COV2.S COVID-19 vaccine or a placebo. The J gene is TRBJ1-1, the V gene TRBV5-6, with D possibly matching TRBD1 (5 bases). This sample comprised peripheral blood, obtained in a trial of Ad26.COV2.S vaccine versus placebo. The CDR3 DNA reads as TGTGCCAGCAGCTTGGGGGGACCCCTAAGGGGTGAAGCTTTCTTT. It encodes CASSLGGPLRGEAFF.